This T cell receptor beta chain appears in the sequencing data of a study of CD8 T cells in Susac syndrome. CDR1 is MGHDK and CDR2 is SYGVNS in the germline V gene. Trimming removed 8 bases from V and 4 bases from J; junction bases left unmatched: 9. This CDR3 has 14 amino acids. Random-hexamer reverse transcription was applied to about 0.5 to 1 ug RNA. TCRdb passed the immunoSEQ multiplex PCR reads through MiXCR, listing each CDR3 protein once. The sample has 180,000 or so distinct CDR3 sequences, approximately 95% seen once. The control participants were healthy donors, and these controls were matched with respect to both age and sex.

This TCR came from a human donor in good health. The chain joins TRBV25-1 to TRBJ1-1; 8 bases agree with TRBD1. Material: CD4+ T cells from PBMCs. CDR3 sequence: CASQDTGGSTEAFF. CDR3 sequence (DNA): TGTGCCAGCCAAGATACAGGGGGTAGCACTGAAGCTTTCTTT.